Reported below is one T cell receptor (beta chain). Antigen unknown. The sample comes from a study of CD8+CD57+ T cells in acquired aplastic anemia. Study as a whole: The sorted CD4+ and CD8+ cells yielded an average roughly 3 ug of DNA.

Study-level results: Between patients and controls, CD8+ Simpson's diversity did not vary significantly. Patients had around 30 CD8+ CDR3 sequences in common with controls (the shared set).

The CDR3 has 16 residues. Trimming took 0 bases from V and 1 from J, leaving 11 bases between them. Germline CDR1 is SGHDT and CDR2 is YYEEEE. The study profiled TCR beta VDJ and CDR3 using genomic DNA as template. TCRdb reprocessed the reads via MiXCR and lists one record per CDR3 protein. The repertoire consists of 150,000 to 200,000 distinct CDR3 sequences, with under 55% occurring once and the leading ten covering around a tenth. Those patients picked for sequencing had displayed CD8+CD57+ cell expansion on flow cytometry. Patients, without exception, had severe acquired aplastic anemia. The V and J genes are TRBV5-6 and TRBJ2-1; D uncertain. Specimen: sorted CD4+, CD8+, or CD8+CD57+ T cells (not recorded which) from PBMCs. The sequence derives from a human donor with aplastic anemia. CDR3 nucleotide sequence: TGTGCCAGCAGCTTGGAAGGGCAGGATTCCTACAATGAGCAGTTCTTC. This sequence encodes CASSLEGQDSYNEQFF.